Given below is one T cell receptor beta chain in context. The data originate from a study of cytomegalovirus exposure and HLA in healthy donors. V gave up 0 bases and J gave up 8 bases, with 8 bases separating them. Germline CDR1 LGHNA, CDR2 YSLEER. CDR3 length: 13 amino acids. PCR involved 60 Vbeta and 13 Jbeta primers. TCRdb's table, derived via immunoSEQ multiplex PCR, lists solely in-frame clones and lacks some. The sample shows 150,000 or so clones, 77% of them seen only once. The chain combines TRBV4-3 with TRBJ2-1; D is undetermined. This receptor was taken from a middle-aged man in good health and CMV-seropositive. Sequencing was done on a sample of PBMCs. CDR3 nucleotides: TGCGCCAGCAGCCAAGACAGGTACGATGAGCAGTTCTTC. Its translation: CASSQDRYDEQFF.